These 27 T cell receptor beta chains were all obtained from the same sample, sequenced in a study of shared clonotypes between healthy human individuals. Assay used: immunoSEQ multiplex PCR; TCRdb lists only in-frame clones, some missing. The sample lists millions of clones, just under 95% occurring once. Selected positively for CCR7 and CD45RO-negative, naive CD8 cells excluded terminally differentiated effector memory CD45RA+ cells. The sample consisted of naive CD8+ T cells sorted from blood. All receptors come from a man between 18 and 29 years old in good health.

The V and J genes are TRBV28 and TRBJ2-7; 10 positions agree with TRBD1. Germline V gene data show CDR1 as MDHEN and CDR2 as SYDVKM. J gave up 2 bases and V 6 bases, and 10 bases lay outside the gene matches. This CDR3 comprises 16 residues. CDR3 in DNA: TGTGCCAGCAGCCGAGACAGGGGGCCCCCTCCCTACGAGCAGTACTTC. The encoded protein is CASSRDRGPPPYEQYF.

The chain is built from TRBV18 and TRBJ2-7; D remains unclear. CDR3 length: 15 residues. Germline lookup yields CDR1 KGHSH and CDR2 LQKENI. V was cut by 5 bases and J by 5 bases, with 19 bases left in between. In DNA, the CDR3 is TGTGCCAGCTCATCCGCGGCGTACCGTCTGGACGAGCAGTACTTC. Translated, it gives CASSSAAYRLDEQYF.

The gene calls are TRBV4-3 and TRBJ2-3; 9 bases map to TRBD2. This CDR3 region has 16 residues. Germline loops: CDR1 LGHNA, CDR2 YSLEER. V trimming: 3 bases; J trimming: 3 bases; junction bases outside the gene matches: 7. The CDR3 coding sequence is TGCGCCAGCAGCCAGTCGCGACTAGCGGATACAGATACGCAGTATTTT. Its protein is CASSQSRLADTDTQYF.

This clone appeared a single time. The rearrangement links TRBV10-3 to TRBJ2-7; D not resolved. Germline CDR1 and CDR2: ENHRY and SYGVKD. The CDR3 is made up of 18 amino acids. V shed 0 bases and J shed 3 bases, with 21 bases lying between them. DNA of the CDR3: TGTGCCATCAGTGAGTCGATGGACGCGGTCAGAACTTTCTACGAGCAGTACTTC. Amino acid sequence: CAISESMDAVRTFYEQYF.

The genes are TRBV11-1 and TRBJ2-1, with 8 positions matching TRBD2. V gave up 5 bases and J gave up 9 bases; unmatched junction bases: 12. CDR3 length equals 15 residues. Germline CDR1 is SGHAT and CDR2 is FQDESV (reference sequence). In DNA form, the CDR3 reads TGTGCCAGCAGCCCCCAGGCCGGGGGGGCGGGTGAGCAGTTCTTC. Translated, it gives CASSPQAGGAGEQFF. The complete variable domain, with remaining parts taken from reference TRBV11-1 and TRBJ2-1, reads EAEVAQSPRYKITEKSQAVAFWCDPISGHATLYWYRQILGQGPELLVQFQDESVVDDSQLPKDRFSAERLKGVDSTLKIQPAELGDSAMYLCASSPQAGGAGEQFFGPGTRLTVL.

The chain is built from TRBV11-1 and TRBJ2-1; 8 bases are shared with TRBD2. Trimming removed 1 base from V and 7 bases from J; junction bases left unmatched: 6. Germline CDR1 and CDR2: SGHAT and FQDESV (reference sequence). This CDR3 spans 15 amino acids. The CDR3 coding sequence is TGTGCCAGCAGCTTAGGGGTAGCGGGGCCGAATGAGCAGTTCTTC. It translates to CASSLGVAGPNEQFF.

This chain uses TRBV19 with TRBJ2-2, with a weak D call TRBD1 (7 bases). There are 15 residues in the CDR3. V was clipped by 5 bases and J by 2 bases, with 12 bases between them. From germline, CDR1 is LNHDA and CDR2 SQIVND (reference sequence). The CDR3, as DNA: TGTGCCAGTAGTCCCAGGGGGGTCAACACCGGGGAGCTGTTTTTT. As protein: CASSPRGVNTGELFF. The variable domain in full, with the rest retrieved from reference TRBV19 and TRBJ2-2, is DGGITQSPKYLFRKEGQNVTLSCEQNLNHDAMYWYRQDPGQGLRLIYYSQIVNDFQKGDIAEGYSVSREKKESFPLTVTSAQKNPTAFYLCASSPRGVNTGELFFGEGSRLTVL.

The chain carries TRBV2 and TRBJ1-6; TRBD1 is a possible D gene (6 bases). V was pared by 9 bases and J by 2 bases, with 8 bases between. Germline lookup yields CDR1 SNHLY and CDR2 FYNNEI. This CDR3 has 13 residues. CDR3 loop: CASRDTYNSPLHF. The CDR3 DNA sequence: TGTGCCAGTCGGGACACCTATAATTCACCCCTCCACTTT. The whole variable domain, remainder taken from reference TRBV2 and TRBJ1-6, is EPEVTQTPSHQVTQMGQEVILRCVPISNHLYFYWYRQILGQKVEFLVSFYNNEISEKSEIFDDQFSVERPDGSNFTLKIRSTKLEDSAMYFCASRDTYNSPLHFGNGTRLTVT.

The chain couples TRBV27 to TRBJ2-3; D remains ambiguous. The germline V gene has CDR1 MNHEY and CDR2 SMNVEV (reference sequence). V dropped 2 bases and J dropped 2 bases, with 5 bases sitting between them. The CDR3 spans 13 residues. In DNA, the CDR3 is TGTGCCAGCAGTTTAGCCATCACAGATACGCAGTATTTT. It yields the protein CASSLAITDTQYF.

CDR3 nucleotide sequence: TGTGCCAGCAGTGCGGGGACTAGCGGGGCGGATACGCAGTATTTT. Translating it yields CASSAGTSGADTQYF. The V call is TRBV28, the J call TRBJ2-3; 13 nucleotides agree with TRBD2. V shed 5 bases, J shed 6 bases, and the junction held 5 bases outside the gene matches. Germline CDR1 reads MDHEN; CDR2 reads SYDVKM. CDR3 length equals 15 residues.

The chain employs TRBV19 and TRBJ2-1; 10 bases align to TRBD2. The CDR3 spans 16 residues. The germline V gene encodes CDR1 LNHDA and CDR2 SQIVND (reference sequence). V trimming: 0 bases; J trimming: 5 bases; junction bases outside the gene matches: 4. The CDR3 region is CASSIDRGLADNEQFF. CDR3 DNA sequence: TGTGCCAGTAGTATAGATAGAGGACTAGCGGACAATGAGCAGTTCTTC.

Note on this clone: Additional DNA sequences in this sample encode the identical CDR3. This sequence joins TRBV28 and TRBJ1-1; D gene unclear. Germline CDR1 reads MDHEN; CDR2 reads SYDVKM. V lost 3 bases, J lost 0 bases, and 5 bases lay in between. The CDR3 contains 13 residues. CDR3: CASSFGMNTEAFF. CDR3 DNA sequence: TGTGCCAGCAGTTTCGGGATGAACACTGAAGCTTTCTTT.

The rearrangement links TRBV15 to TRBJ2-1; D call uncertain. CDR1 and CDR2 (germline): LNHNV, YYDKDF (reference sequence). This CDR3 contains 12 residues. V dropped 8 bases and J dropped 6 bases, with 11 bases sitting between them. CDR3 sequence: CATLSTINEQFF. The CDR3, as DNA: TGTGCCACCCTCTCTACTATCAATGAGCAGTTCTTC.

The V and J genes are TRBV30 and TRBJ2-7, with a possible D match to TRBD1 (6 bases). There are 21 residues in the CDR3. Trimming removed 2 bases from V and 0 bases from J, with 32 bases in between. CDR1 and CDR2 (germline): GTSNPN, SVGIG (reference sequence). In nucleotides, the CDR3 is TGTGCCTGGAGTTCCGGGACCCAGGTGGGGCCCAGGGGACCAAGCTCCTACGAGCAGTACTTC. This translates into CAWSSGTQVGPRGPSSYEQYF.

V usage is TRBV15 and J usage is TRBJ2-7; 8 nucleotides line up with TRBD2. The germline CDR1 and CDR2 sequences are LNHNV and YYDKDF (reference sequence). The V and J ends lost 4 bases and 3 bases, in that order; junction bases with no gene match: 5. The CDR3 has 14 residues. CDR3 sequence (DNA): TGTGCCACCAGCACCCGGGAGGGACGCTACGAGCAGTACTTC. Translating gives CATSTREGRYEQYF.

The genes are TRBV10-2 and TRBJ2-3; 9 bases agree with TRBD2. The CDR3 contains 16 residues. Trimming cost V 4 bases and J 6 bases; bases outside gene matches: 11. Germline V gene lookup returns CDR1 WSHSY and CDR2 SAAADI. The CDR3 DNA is TGCGCCAGCAGTGGGAGTGGCGGGGGGGCGTGGGATACGCAGTATTTT. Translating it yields CASSGSGGGAWDTQYF.

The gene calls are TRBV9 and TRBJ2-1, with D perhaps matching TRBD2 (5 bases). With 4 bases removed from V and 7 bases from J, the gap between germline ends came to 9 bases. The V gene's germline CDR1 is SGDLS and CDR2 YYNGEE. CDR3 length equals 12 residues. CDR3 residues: CASSSGGNEQFF. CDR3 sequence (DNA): TGTGCCAGCAGCAGCGGTGGGAATGAGCAGTTCTTC.

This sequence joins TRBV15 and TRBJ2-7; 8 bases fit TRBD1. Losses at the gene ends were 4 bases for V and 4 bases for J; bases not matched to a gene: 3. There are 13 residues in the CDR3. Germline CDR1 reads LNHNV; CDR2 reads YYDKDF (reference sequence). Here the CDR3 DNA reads TGTGCCACCAGCACCCGGACAGGGTACGAGCAGTACTTC. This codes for CATSTRTGYEQYF.

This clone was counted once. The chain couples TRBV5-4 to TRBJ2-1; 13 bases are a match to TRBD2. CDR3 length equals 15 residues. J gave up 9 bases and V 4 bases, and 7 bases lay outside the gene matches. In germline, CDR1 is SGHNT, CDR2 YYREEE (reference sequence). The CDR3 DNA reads TGTGCCAGCAGCGGAGGACTAGCGGGAGTCAGTGAGCAGTTCTTC. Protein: CASSGGLAGVSEQFF.

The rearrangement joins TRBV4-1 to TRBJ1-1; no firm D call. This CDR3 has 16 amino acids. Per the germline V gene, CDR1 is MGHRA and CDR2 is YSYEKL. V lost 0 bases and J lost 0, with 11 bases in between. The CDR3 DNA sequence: TGCGCCAGCAGCCAAGAAGCCCAGCCTCTGAACACTGAAGCTTTCTTT. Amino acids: CASSQEAQPLNTEAFF.

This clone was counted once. CDR3 in amino acids: CASSEGGGTGELFF. DNA of the CDR3: TGTGCCAGCAGCGAGGGAGGGGGAACCGGGGAGCTGTTTTTT. The rearrangement links TRBV7-9 to TRBJ2-2, with a weak D call TRBD2 (7 bases). Trimming left V 5 bases short and J 5 bases short, with 12 bases between. The germline V gene has CDR1 SEHNR and CDR2 FQNEAQ (reference sequence). CDR3 length: 14 amino acids.

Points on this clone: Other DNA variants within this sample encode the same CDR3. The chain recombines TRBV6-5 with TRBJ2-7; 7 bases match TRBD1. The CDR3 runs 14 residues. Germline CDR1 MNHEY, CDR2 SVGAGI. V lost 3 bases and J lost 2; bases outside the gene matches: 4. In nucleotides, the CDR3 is TGTGCCAGCAGTTATGGGCAGGGGGCCTACGAGCAGTACTTC. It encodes CASSYGQGAYEQYF.

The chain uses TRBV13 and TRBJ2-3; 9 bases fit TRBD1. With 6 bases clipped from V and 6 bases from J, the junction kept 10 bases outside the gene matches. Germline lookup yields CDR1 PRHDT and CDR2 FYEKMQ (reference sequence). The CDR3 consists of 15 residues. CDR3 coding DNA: TGTGCCAGCAGGATCATTACAGGGGGCGCGGATACGCAGTATTTT. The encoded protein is CASRIITGGADTQYF.

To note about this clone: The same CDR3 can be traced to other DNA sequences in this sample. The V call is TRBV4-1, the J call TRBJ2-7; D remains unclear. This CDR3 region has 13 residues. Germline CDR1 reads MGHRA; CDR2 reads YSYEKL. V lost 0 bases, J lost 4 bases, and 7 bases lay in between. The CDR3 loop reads CASSQDLGYEQYF. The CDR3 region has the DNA TGCGCCAGCAGCCAAGATCTAGGTTACGAGCAGTACTTC.

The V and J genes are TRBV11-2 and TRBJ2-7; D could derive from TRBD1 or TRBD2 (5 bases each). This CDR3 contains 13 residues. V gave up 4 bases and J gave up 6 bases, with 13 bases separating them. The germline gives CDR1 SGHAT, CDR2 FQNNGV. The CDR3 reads CASSSGAGSEQYF. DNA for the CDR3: TGTGCCAGCAGCTCCGGGGCAGGGTCCGAGCAGTACTTC. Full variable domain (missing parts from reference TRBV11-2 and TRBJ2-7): EAGVAQSPRYKIIEKRQSVAFWCNPISGHATLYWYQQILGQGPKLLIQFQNNGVVDDSQLPKDRFSAERLKGVDSTLKIQPAKLEDSAVYLCASSSGAGSEQYFGPGTRLTVT.

The CDR3 spells CASSAGLAGGSQETQYF. The DNA of the CDR3 is TGTGCCAGCAGTGCGGGACTAGCGGGAGGAAGCCAAGAGACCCAGTACTTC. The V and J genes are TRBV2 and TRBJ2-5; 15 nucleotides agree with TRBD2. Losses at the gene ends were 4 bases for V and 1 base for J; bases not matched to a gene: 4. The CDR3 is 17 residues long. Germline values: CDR1 SNHLY, CDR2 FYNNEI.

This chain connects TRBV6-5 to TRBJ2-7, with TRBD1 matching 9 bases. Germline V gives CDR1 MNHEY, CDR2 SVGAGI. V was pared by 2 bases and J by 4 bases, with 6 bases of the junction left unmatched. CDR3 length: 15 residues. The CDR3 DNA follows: TGTGCCAGCAGTTACGGCCCCGGGACAGGGTACGAGCAGTACTTC. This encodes CASSYGPGTGYEQYF.